This T cell receptor beta chain was identified in a study of spatial heterogeneity in lung cancer. Background on the study: Each unique TCR and UMI combination was seen more than ten times on average in raw reads. Points from the study as a whole: Blood carried ubiquitous expanded tumor TCRs more at resection than follow-up.

Time point denoted: sample taken at primary tumor resection. Unsorted samples of tumor, nontumor lung or frozen PBMC had their whole RNA sequenced. The donor group consisted of under 95 patients who had untreated, early-stage non-small cell lung cancer. Unique molecular identifiers, one per molecule, were present on every TCR cDNA molecule. MiXCR, applied by TCRdb to the 5' RACE reads, yields one record per CDR3 protein. The table includes about 17,000 distinct CDR3 sequences, about 22% detected once. This clonotype was detected only a few times. Its antigen is unidentified. Germline lookup yields CDR1 SGHVS and CDR2 FQNEAQ. V was cut by 1 base and J by 2 bases, with 5 bases left in between. The CDR3 has 13 amino acids.

This receptor was taken from a female donor with early-stage non-small cell lung cancer. The sample in question was PBMCs, obtained at surgery. J is TRBJ2-5 and V is TRBV7-8; D gene uncertain. As DNA, the CDR3 is TGTGCCAGCAGCTTAGAACTACAAGAGACCCAGTACTTC. It yields the protein CASSLELQETQYF.